Following are 14 T cell receptor beta chains from one sample sequenced in a study of cytomegalovirus exposure and HLA in healthy donors. PCR involved 60 Vbeta and 13 Jbeta primers. Data came from immunoSEQ multiplex PCR; TCRdb stores just in-frame clones and leaves some out. The sample records tens of thousands of clones, over 70% being singletons. The sequenced material came from PBMCs. The receptors here all came from a woman in her thirties or forties in good health and CMV-seronegative.

This sequence joins TRBV7-2 and TRBJ2-7, with 7 nucleotides matching TRBD2. In germline, CDR1 is SGHTA, CDR2 FQGNSA. The CDR3 length is 14 residues. J lost 9 bases, V lost 2 bases, and 10 bases had no gene match. CDR3 in amino acids: CASSLTQGRDGQYF. CDR3 DNA sequence: TGTGCCAGCAGCTTAACGCAAGGGAGGGACGGGCAGTACTTC.

The V gene is TRBV30, the J gene TRBJ2-1; 8 nucleotides align to TRBD2. CDR1 and CDR2 (germline): GTSNPN, SVGIG (reference sequence). CDR3 length: 13 residues. V lost 2 bases to trimming and J lost 9 bases; unmatched junction nucleotides: 6. This chain's CDR3 is CAWSPTGGSEQFF. CDR3 in DNA: TGTGCCTGGAGTCCCACGGGGGGGAGTGAGCAGTTCTTC.

The chain recombines TRBV7-2 with TRBJ2-7, with D maybe TRBD1 (5 bases). The germline V gene has CDR1 SGHTA and CDR2 FQGNSA. The V end lost 7 bases, the J end lost 3 bases, and 19 bases lay between the germline ends. This CDR3 spans 15 amino acids. As DNA, the CDR3 is TGTGCCAGCACCCCTCCGGGCCAGGGATTCTACGAGCAGTACTTC. Encoded protein: CASTPPGQGFYEQYF. The variable domain in full, completed from reference TRBV7-2 and TRBJ2-7, reads GAGVSQSPSNKVTEKGKDVELRCDPISGHTALYWYRQSLGQGLEFLIYFQGNSAPDKSGLPSDRFSAERTGGSVSTLTIQRTQQEDSAVYLCASTPPGQGFYEQYFGPGTRLTVT.

J is TRBJ2-3 and V is TRBV5-1; TRBD2 matches at 10 bases. This CDR3 spans 17 amino acids. After removal of 0 bases from V and 3 bases from J, the junction contained 7 bases not matched to a gene. Germline V CDR1 and CDR2: SGHRS, YFSETQ. CDR3 nucleotides: TGCGCCAGCAGCTTGGACCCCCTAGCGGGGGTTACAGATACGCAGTATTTT. The encoded protein is CASSLDPLAGVTDTQYF.

This clone has only one observation. The rearrangement links TRBV4-1 to TRBJ2-3; weak D call: TRBD1 (5 bases). Germline V gene sequence: CDR1 MGHRA, CDR2 YSYEKL. This CDR3 has 14 residues. V lost 1 base, J lost 4 bases, and 9 bases lay in between. The CDR3 sequence is CASSQGAGPDTQYF. CDR3 sequence (DNA): TGCGCCAGCAGCCAAGGAGCAGGGCCAGATACGCAGTATTTT.

This chain connects TRBV7-3 to TRBJ1-6, with D possibly TRBD1 on 6 matching bases. Trimming left V 2 bases short and J 2 bases short, with 10 bases between. Germline V CDR1 and CDR2: SGHTA, FQGTGA. CDR3 length: 16 amino acids. The CDR3 protein is CASSLGGAAYNSPLHF. The CDR3 DNA follows: TGTGCCAGCAGCTTAGGGGGGGCGGCCTATAATTCACCCCTCCACTTT.

V and J are TRBV7-3 and TRBJ2-5, with TRBD2 matching 7 bases. Germline CDR1 reads SGHTA; CDR2 reads FQGTGA. Trimming cost V 4 bases and J 1 base; bases outside gene matches: 0. This CDR3 region has 13 residues. The CDR3 loop is CASSSSGQETQYF. In DNA, the CDR3 is TGTGCCAGCAGCTCTAGCGGCCAAGAGACCCAGTACTTC.

The V gene is TRBV14, the J gene TRBJ1-1, with 7 bases identical to TRBD1. Germline-derived CDR1 and CDR2 are SGHDN and FVKESK. The CDR3 has 16 residues. The V and J ends lost 1 base and 4 bases, in that order; junction bases with no gene match: 9. The CDR3 nucleotides read TGTGCCAGCAGCCAAGGGGTGACAGGGTTGCTCACTGAAGCTTTCTTT. This encodes CASSQGVTGLLTEAFF.

This clone showed up just once. The sample has other DNA sequences that encode this CDR3 too. V is TRBV4-3 and J is TRBJ2-5; D is perhaps TRBD2 (5 bases). Germline-derived CDR1 and CDR2 are LGHNA and YSLEER. V lost 0 bases to trimming and J lost 5 bases, with 13 bases between them. This CDR3 contains 15 residues. The CDR3 DNA is TGCGCCAGCAGCCAAGATCTGAGAGGGTCCGAGACCCAGTACTTC. Amino acids: CASSQDLRGSETQYF.

The chain carries TRBV10-3 and TRBJ2-3; D perhaps matches TRBD1 (6 bases). The CDR3 extends over 13 amino acids. From germline, CDR1 is ENHRY and CDR2 SYGVKD. V was trimmed by 11 bases and J by 4 bases, leaving 16 bases between them. For the CDR3, the DNA is TGTGCCTCCAAAAGTGGGGGCCCAGATACGCAGTATTTT. This sequence encodes CASKSGGPDTQYF.

The chain links TRBV7-9 to TRBJ2-5; 9 bases are a match to TRBD1. CDR3 length: 15 residues. CDR1 and CDR2 (germline): SEHNR, FQNEAQ (reference sequence). Germline trimming cut 5 bases from V and 2 bases from J; bases unmatched to any gene: 6. The CDR3: CASSPRTGEQETQYF. The CDR3 region has the DNA TGTGCCAGCAGCCCTAGGACAGGGGAGCAAGAGACCCAGTACTTC.

This clone was recorded a few times. This chain links TRBV6-4 with TRBJ2-3; 9 positions agree with TRBD2. Trimming at V came to 3 bases and at J to 4 bases, leaving 2 bases not matched to a gene. The CDR3 extends over 14 amino acids. Germline V CDR1 and CDR2: MRHNA, SNTAGT. The CDR3 DNA is TGTGCCAGCAGTGAAATAGCGGGAGCAGATACGCAGTATTTT. It yields the protein CASSEIAGADTQYF.

This chain joins TRBV4-2 and TRBJ1-2, with 8 bases that match TRBD1. The CDR3 runs 16 residues. Germline assignment: CDR1 LGHNA and CDR2 YNFKEQ. The ends lost 0 bases at V and 0 bases at J; junction bases unmatched: 3. Written as DNA, the CDR3 is TGTGCCAGCAGCCAAGAGGGACAGGCTTCTAACTATGGCTACACCTTC. This codes for CASSQEGQASNYGYTF.

The V and J genes are TRBV7-9 and TRBJ2-5; 12 bases agree with TRBD2. Trimming cost V 5 bases and J 5 bases; bases outside gene matches: 6. Germline values: CDR1 SEHNR, CDR2 FQNEAQ (reference sequence). This CDR3 has 15 residues. The CDR3 region is CASSPGLAGMETQYF. CDR3 nucleotide sequence: TGTGCCAGCAGCCCCGGACTAGCGGGGATGGAGACCCAGTACTTC. Drawing the rest from reference TRBV7-9 and TRBJ2-5, the complete variable domain is DTGVSQNPRHKITKRGQNVTFRCDPISEHNRLYWYRQTLGQGPEFLTYFQNEAQLEKSRLLSDRFSAERPKGSFSTLEIQRTEQGDSAMYLCASSPGLAGMETQYFGPGTRLLVL.